Sequencing of this TCR beta chain was carried out in a study of cytomegalovirus exposure and HLA in healthy donors. Germline assignment: CDR1 MNHEY and CDR2 SMNVEV (reference sequence). The V and J ends lost 4 bases and 0 bases respectively, with 4 bases between them. CDR3 size: 14 residues. This clone was detected once. The antigen is undetermined. Whole-study findings and limits: According to the study, 180 or so TCR beta chains were cytomegalovirus-associated.

PCR used 60 Vbeta primers and 13 Jbeta primers. This table comes from immunoSEQ multiplex PCR, and its TCRdb copy is limited to in-frame clones, with some not included. The data show 85,000 to 120,000 clones, roughly 74% seen once. The clonotype was recovered from a man between 40 and 49 years old in good health and CMV-seronegative. The chain joins TRBV27 to TRBJ1-6; unclear D gene. Sequencing was done on a sample of PBMCs. The CDR3 nucleotides are TGTGCCAGCAGTTATAGCTCCTATAATTCACCCCTCCACTTT. As protein: CASSYSSYNSPLHF.